One and the same sample provided the 4 T cell receptor beta chains below, sequenced in a study of blood T cells in healthy people across ages. Sample-barcoded 5' priming and a J-beta primer mix drove a second PCR of about 7 to 11 cycles. TCRdb reprocessed the 5' RACE reads with MiXCR, giving one entry per CDR3 protein. This table holds around 940,000 distinct CDR3 sequences, roughly half found once. The source material was blood. The receptors here all came from a woman aged 60 to 75 in good health.

V gene TRBV3-1 combines with J gene TRBJ2-3, with 9 bases aligning to TRBD2. Unmatched junction bases numbered 8, after V lost 1 base and J lost 0 bases. The germline V gene has CDR1 LGHDT and CDR2 YNNKEL (reference sequence). This CDR3 is 18 amino acids long. This CDR3 reads CASSQGAPTSGSTDTQYF. As DNA, the CDR3 is TGTGCCAGCAGCCAAGGGGCCCCGACTAGCGGAAGCACAGATACGCAGTATTTT.

The CDR3 DNA sequence: TGCGCCAGCAGCCAATCCGGGACTAGCGTTGTTCAAGAGACCCAGTACTTC. This gives the protein CASSQSGTSVVQETQYF. The chain is built from TRBV4-1 and TRBJ2-5; 10 bases align to TRBD2. The CDR3 is made up of 17 amino acids. Germline values: CDR1 MGHRA, CDR2 YSYEKL. Trimming cost V 2 bases and J 2 bases; bases outside gene matches: 8.

V gene TRBV28 combines with J gene TRBJ1-2; TRBD1 might be the D (5 bases). The germline CDR1 and CDR2 sequences are MDHEN and SYDVKM. Trimming pared 7 bases from V and 8 bases from J, leaving 23 bases between. The CDR3 totals 15 residues. The CDR3 loop reads CASNVRGSRIGGYTF. CDR3 DNA: TGTGCCAGCAATGTCCGGGGCTCTAGGATTGGGGGCTACACCTTC.

The CDR3 loop reads CASSLFRQRTDTQYF. The CDR3 DNA reads TGTGCCAGCAGCTTGTTCCGCCAACGCACAGATACGCAGTATTTT. The chain employs TRBV7-9 and TRBJ2-3; D remains unclear. The CDR3 totals 15 residues. V lost 3 bases and J 1 base, leaving 11 bases between the germline ends. Germline V gene sequence: CDR1 SEHNR, CDR2 FQNEAQ (reference sequence).